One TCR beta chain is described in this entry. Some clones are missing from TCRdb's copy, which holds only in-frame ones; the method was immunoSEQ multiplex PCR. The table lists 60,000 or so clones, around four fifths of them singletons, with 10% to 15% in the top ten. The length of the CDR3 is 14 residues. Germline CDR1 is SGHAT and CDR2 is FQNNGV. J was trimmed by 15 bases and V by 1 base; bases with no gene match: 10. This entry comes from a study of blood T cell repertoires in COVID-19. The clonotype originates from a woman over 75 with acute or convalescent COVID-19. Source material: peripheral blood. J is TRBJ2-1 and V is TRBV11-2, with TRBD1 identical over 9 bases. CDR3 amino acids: CASSLVGTGFRRFF. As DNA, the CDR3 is TGTGCCAGCAGCTTAGTGGGGACAGGGTTCAGGAGGTTCTTC.